This T cell receptor beta chain was sequenced in a study of regulatory T cells in long-lasting Graves disease. The CDR3 totals 15 residues. V was cut by 4 bases and J by 8 bases, with 18 bases left in between. CDR1 and CDR2 from the germline V gene are MDHEN and SYDVKM. This clonotype was seen repeatedly, ten times or more. The antigen is unknown. Through Arm-PCR of CDR3 regions and iRepertoire HTBI primers, TCR beta libraries were built. TCRdb passed the multiplex PCR reads through MiXCR, listing each CDR3 protein once. Of around 330,000 distinct CDR3 sequences in the sample, 18% were seen once. The time point here: newly diagnosed GD, antithyroid drugs for less than 3 months. With RNA extracted from PBMCs as input, the TCR library was made. Study conclusions and caveats: Segments TRBV28, TRBJ1-2 and TRBJ2-5 showed preferential usage in persistent disease.

The TCR comes from a female donor with Graves disease. The starting material was peripheral blood mononuclear cells (PBMCs), obtained at new diagnosis, from a patient treated with antithyroid drugs. V and J are TRBV28 and TRBJ2-1; D is undetermined. In DNA, the CDR3 is TGTGCCAGCAGTTCGCCTAGGCTATCCCAGGATGAGCAGTTCTTC. It is translated as CASSSPRLSQDEQFF.